Reported below is one T cell receptor beta chain. Its antigen is unidentified. Clones were read by immunoSEQ multiplex PCR, and TCRdb kept only the in-frame ones, dropping some. This sample yields 95,000 to 150,000 clones, of which more than 70% are seen a single time; less than 11% belongs to the top ten. The record originates from a study of T cell responses to AZD1222 COVID-19 vaccine. Whole-study context: Second-dose groups at about 4 or about 12 weeks were pooled. Overall study results and limits: Donors were mostly white British, more females; clonal diversity possibly underestimated. The repertoires were collected only after the peak T cell response. Increased Spike-specific TCR breadth and depth were observed after two AZD1222 doses.

Germline assignment: CDR1 LGHNA and CDR2 YNFKEQ. This CDR3 spans 16 amino acids. After removal of 4 bases from V and 3 bases from J, the junction contained 3 bases not matched to a gene. The source material was peripheral blood, sampled on day 0 of AZD1222 vaccination. The V gene is TRBV4-2, the J gene TRBJ2-1; 13 bases match TRBD2. The sequence derives from an adult in good health. The CDR3 DNA follows: TGTGCCAGCAGCCTCGGGACTAGCGGGAACTACAATGAGCAGTTCTTC. It specifies CASSLGTSGNYNEQFF.